The 17 T cell receptor beta chains presented below share a single source sample, sequenced in a study of blood T cell repertoires in COVID-19. Method: immunoSEQ multiplex PCR; TCRdb's copy keeps in-frame clones and lacks some. The sample carries around 70,000 clones, 80% to 90% recorded once. Sequenced sample: peripheral blood. These receptors were taken from an older woman with acute or convalescent COVID-19.

This sequence joins TRBV5-5 and TRBJ1-5; D may be TRBD1 (5 bases). The germline V gene encodes CDR1 SGHKS and CDR2 YYEKEE (reference sequence). V was pared by 0 bases and J by 0 bases, with 10 bases between. The CDR3 has 16 residues. The CDR3 loop reads CASSLVATASNQPQHF. CDR3 bases: TGTGCCAGCAGCTTGGTGGCGACAGCTAGCAATCAGCCCCAGCATTTT.

This clone was seen just once. The chain is built from TRBV6-1 and TRBJ1-2; 12 bases are a match to TRBD1. Germline V gives CDR1 MNHNS, CDR2 SASEGT. With 2 bases clipped from V and 7 bases from J, the junction kept 2 bases outside the gene matches. CDR3 length equals 14 residues. The CDR3 DNA reads TGTGCCAGCAGTGAACTGGGACAGGGGGCTGGCTACACCTTC. Amino acid sequence: CASSELGQGAGYTF.

The gene calls are TRBV7-9 and TRBJ2-7; perhaps TRBD1 as D (5 bases). The CDR3 is 14 residues long. Per germline, CDR1 SEHNR and CDR2 FQNEAQ (reference sequence). V shed 2 bases and J shed 3 bases, with 11 bases lying between them. CDR3 residues: CASSLKGLNYEQYF. DNA for the CDR3: TGTGCCAGCAGCTTAAAGGGGCTAAACTACGAGCAGTACTTC.

The chain joins TRBV2 to TRBJ2-3; D is unresolved. V gave up 0 bases and J gave up 2 bases, with 15 bases separating them. CDR1 and CDR2 from the germline V gene are SNHLY and FYNNEI. The CDR3 runs 17 residues. The CDR3: CASSEAELVLNTDTQYF. CDR3 bases: TGTGCCAGCAGTGAAGCTGAGTTGGTACTAAACACAGATACGCAGTATTTT.

This chain uses TRBV5-4 with TRBJ2-2; D uncertain. With 0 bases removed from V and 4 bases from J, the gap between germline ends came to 7 bases. The germline CDR1 and CDR2 sequences are SGHNT and YYREEE (reference sequence). This CDR3 is 14 amino acids long. CDR3 residues: CASSLGASTGELFF. Written as DNA, the CDR3 is TGTGCCAGCAGCTTGGGGGCAAGCACCGGGGAGCTGTTTTTT.

This clone has just a few counts. CDR3 region: CASSFQQGSEAFF. The DNA for the CDR3 is TGTGCCAGCAGCTTCCAACAGGGTTCTGAAGCTTTCTTT. V usage is TRBV5-6 and J usage is TRBJ1-1; tentatively, D is TRBD1 (6 bases). The CDR3 is 13 residues long. The ends were cut back, 2 bases at V and 6 bases at J, with 11 bases in the middle. Germline V lookup: CDR1 SGHDT, CDR2 YYEEEE.

About this clone itself: The same CDR3 also results from other DNA sequences found in this sample. This chain connects TRBV28 to TRBJ1-1; 7 nucleotides align to TRBD1. CDR1 and CDR2 (germline): MDHEN, SYDVKM. With V trimmed by 4 bases and J by 12 bases, 8 bases remained unmatched. The CDR3 totals 12 residues. The CDR3 DNA follows: TGTGCCAGCAGTTCGACAGGGTTAACACCTTTCTTT. Its protein product is CASSSTGLTPFF. Complete variable domain (other parts from reference TRBV28 and TRBJ1-1): DVKVTQSSRYLVKRTGEKVFLECVQDMDHENMFWYRQDPGLGLRLIYFSYDVKMKEKGDIPEGYSVSREKKERFSLILESASTNQTSMYLCASSSTGLTPFFGQGTRLTVV.

This clone was recorded a few times. The gene calls are TRBV19 and TRBJ2-2; 9 bases map to TRBD1. V shed 8 bases, J shed 4 bases, and the junction held 8 bases outside the gene matches. This CDR3 has 15 amino acids. Germline loops: CDR1 LNHDA, CDR2 SQIVND (reference sequence). The CDR3 loop is CASWRDREGTGELFF. The CDR3 nucleotides are TGTGCCAGTTGGCGGGACAGGGAAGGCACCGGGGAGCTGTTTTTT.

The table lists this clone with a few counts. The CDR3 is CAWMAGQSTDTQYF. DNA for the CDR3: TGTGCCTGGATGGCCGGACAGAGCACAGATACGCAGTATTTT. The chain uses TRBV30 and TRBJ2-3; the D gene is possibly TRBD1 (6 bases). Germline assignment: CDR1 GTSNPN and CDR2 SVGIG (reference sequence). V gave up 4 bases and J gave up 0 bases, with 11 bases separating them. This CDR3 contains 14 residues.

This clone was picked up one time. This chain joins TRBV9 and TRBJ2-7; D possibly corresponds to TRBD1 (6 bases). The V and J ends lost 0 bases and 1 base respectively, with 8 bases between them. This CDR3 has 14 residues. Germline V gene lookup returns CDR1 SGDLS and CDR2 YYNGEE. The CDR3 nucleotides read TGTGCCAGCAGCGTAGGTGGACAGTCCTACGAGCAGTACTTC. Residues: CASSVGGQSYEQYF.

The rearrangement uses TRBV28 and TRBJ1-5; 7 bases match TRBD1. Trimming took 6 bases from V and 0 from J; bases not matched to a gene: 26. CDR3 length: 22 amino acids. CDR1 is MDHEN, CDR2 SYDVKM, per germline. The CDR3 sequence is CASRGGEFKNSGGPYSNQPQHF. The DNA of the CDR3 is TGTGCCAGCAGAGGGGGCGAGTTCAAGAACTCCGGAGGTCCCTATAGCAATCAGCCCCAGCATTTT.

The chain employs TRBV18 and TRBJ1-5; 9 bases are shared with TRBD1. This CDR3 spans 14 amino acids. V trimming: 6 bases; J trimming: 7 bases; junction bases outside the gene matches: 7. Germline lookup yields CDR1 KGHSH and CDR2 LQKENI. The DNA of the CDR3 is TGTGCCAGCTCCTGGACAGGGGTGATGCAGCCCCAGCATTTT. Its translation: CASSWTGVMQPQHF.

This clone was recorded once. The chain combines TRBV2 with TRBJ2-6; D might be TRBD2 (5 bases). V gave up 7 bases and J gave up 0 bases, with 16 bases separating them. Germline loops: CDR1 SNHLY, CDR2 FYNNEI. There are 17 residues in the CDR3. Here the CDR3 reads CASMAGPVSSGANVLTF. DNA of the CDR3: TGTGCCAGCATGGCGGGCCCCGTCAGCTCTGGGGCCAACGTCCTGACTTTC.

This CDR3 is CASSTGGRETQYF. The CDR3 DNA sequence: TGTGCCAGCAGCACGGGGGGCCGAGAGACCCAGTACTTC. This chain links TRBV3-1 (or the pseudogene TRBV3-2) with TRBJ2-5, with D possibly TRBD2 on 7 matching bases. CDR1 and CDR2 from the germline V gene are LGHDT and YNNKEL (reference sequence). This CDR3 spans 13 amino acids. Trimming took 5 bases from V and 4 from J, leaving 11 bases between them.

This chain connects TRBV3-1 (or the pseudogene TRBV3-2) to TRBJ2-1, with D perhaps matching TRBD2 (7 bases). The germline V gene has CDR1 LGHDT and CDR2 YNNKEL (reference sequence). The CDR3 has 14 residues. V dropped 0 bases and J dropped 13 bases, with 16 bases sitting between them. The CDR3 protein is CASSQDSGGRQQFF. The DNA for the CDR3 is TGTGCCAGCAGCCAAGACTCGGGGGGCCGACAACAGTTCTTC.

The DNA of the CDR3 is TGTGCCAGCAGCCAAAGCGAGGGGGTATCCTACAATGAGCAGTTCTTC. This sequence encodes CASSQSEGVSYNEQFF. The chain is built from TRBV4-2 and TRBJ2-1; possible D gene TRBD1, 6 bases. Trimming left V 2 bases short and J 1 base short, with 12 bases between. Looked up from germline, CDR1 is LGHNA and CDR2 is YNFKEQ. The CDR3 sequence is 16 residues long.

This clone was found once. The chain joins TRBV30 to TRBJ1-5; D not certain. Trimming took off 0 bases at V and 1 base at J, with 7 bases between the two ends. Germline CDR1 and CDR2: GTSNPN and SVGIG (reference sequence). The CDR3 runs to 14 residues. The CDR3 sequence: CAWSVGGSNQPQHF. DNA for the CDR3: TGTGCCTGGAGTGTAGGAGGGAGCAATCAGCCCCAGCATTTT.